This entry is about one T cell receptor beta chain. The data are from a study of shared clonotypes between healthy human individuals. TCRdb's copy holds only in-frame clones and misses some; the assay was immunoSEQ multiplex PCR. The sample lists approximately 2,200,000 clones; more than 85% were seen once. Naive CD8 cells comprised CD45RO-negative, CCR7-positively selected cells, excluding terminally differentiated effector memory CD45RA+ cells. The sequenced sample consisted of naive CD8+ T cells from PBMCs. The receptor comes from a man aged 18 to 29 in good health. Some clones in this sample may be carry-over from other donors' samples.

The CDR3 protein is CASSPTPSSYEQYF. The DNA for the CDR3 is TGTGCCAGCAGCCCCACCCCAAGCTCCTACGAGCAGTACTTC. This chain uses TRBV7-6 with TRBJ2-7; unclear D gene. CDR1 SGHVS and CDR2 FNYEAQ come from the germline V gene. Trimming removed 5 bases at V and 0 bases at J, with 11 bases between. The CDR3 loop spans 14 amino acids.